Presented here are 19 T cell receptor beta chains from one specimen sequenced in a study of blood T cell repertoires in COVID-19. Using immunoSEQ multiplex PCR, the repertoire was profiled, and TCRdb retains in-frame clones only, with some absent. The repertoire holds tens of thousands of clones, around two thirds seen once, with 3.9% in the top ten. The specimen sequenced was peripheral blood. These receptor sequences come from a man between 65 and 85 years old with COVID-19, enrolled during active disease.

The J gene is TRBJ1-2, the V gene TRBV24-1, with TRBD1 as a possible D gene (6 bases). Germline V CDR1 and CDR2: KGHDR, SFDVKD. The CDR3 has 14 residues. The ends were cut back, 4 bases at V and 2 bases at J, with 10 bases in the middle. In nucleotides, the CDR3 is TGTGCCACCAGTGAGGCCGGACAGAACTATGGCTACACCTTC. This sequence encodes CATSEAGQNYGYTF.

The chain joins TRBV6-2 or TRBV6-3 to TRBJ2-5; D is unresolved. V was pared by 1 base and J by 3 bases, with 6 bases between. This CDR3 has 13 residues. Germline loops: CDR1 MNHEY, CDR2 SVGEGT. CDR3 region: CASSYWAKETQYF. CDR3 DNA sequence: TGTGCCAGCAGTTACTGGGCCAAAGAGACCCAGTACTTC.

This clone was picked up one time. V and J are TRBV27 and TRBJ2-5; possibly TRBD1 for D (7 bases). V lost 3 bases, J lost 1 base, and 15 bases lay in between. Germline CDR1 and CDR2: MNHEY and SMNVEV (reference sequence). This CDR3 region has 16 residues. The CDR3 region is CASSFIGRGAQETQYF. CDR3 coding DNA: TGTGCCAGCAGTTTTATCGGCAGGGGGGCCCAAGAGACCCAGTACTTC.

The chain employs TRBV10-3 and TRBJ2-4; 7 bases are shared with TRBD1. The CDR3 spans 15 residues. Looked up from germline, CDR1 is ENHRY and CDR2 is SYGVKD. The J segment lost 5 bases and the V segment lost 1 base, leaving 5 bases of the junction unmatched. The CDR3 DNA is TGTGCCATCAGTGAGTTCAGGGGGTCCCAAAACATTCAGTACTTC. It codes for CAISEFRGSQNIQYF.

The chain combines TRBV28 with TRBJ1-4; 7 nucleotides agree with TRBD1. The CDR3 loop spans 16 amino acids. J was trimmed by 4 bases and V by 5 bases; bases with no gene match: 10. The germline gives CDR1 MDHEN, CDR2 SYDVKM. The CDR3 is CASSPVGTASNEKLFF. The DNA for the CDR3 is TGTGCCAGCAGTCCGGTGGGGACAGCAAGTAATGAAAAACTGTTTTTT.

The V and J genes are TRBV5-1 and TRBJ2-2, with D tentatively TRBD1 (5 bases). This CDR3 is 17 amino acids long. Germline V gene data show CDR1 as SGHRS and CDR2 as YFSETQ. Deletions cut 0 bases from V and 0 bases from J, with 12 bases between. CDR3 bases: TGCGCCAGCAGCTTGGAGGGGCCCATCGCGAACACCGGGGAGCTGTTTTTT. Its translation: CASSLEGPIANTGELFF.

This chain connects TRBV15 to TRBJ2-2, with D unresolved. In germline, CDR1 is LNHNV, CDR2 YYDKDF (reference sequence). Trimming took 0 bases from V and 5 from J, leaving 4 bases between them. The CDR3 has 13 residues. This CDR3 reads CATSRDRTGELFF. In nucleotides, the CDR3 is TGTGCCACCAGCAGAGATCGTACCGGGGAGCTGTTTTTT.

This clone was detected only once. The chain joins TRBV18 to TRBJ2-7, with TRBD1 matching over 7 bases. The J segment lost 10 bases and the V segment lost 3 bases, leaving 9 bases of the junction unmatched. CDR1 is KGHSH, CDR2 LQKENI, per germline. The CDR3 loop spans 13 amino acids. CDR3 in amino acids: CASSPPGQSVQYF. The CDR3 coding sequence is TGTGCCAGCTCACCTCCGGGACAGTCGGTCCAGTACTTC.

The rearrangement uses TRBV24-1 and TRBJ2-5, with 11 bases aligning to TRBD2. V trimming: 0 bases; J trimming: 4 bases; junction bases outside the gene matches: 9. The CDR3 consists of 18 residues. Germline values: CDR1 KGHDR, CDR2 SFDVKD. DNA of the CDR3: TGTGCCACCAGTGATTTGTTAGCTAGCGGGAGGACCCGAGAGACCCAGTACTTC. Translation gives CATSDLLASGRTRETQYF.

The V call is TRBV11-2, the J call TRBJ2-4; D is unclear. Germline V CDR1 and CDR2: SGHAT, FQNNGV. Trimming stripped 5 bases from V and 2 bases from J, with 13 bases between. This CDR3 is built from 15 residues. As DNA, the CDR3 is TGTGCCAGCAGCCCATCGACTCGCTCCAAAAACATTCAGTACTTC. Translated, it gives CASSPSTRSKNIQYF.

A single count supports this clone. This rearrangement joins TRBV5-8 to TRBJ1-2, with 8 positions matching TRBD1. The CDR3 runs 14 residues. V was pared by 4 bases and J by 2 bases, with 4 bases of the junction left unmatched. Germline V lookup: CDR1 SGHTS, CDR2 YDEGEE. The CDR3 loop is CASSQNRGNYGYTF. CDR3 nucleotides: TGTGCCAGCAGCCAAAACAGGGGGAACTATGGCTACACCTTC. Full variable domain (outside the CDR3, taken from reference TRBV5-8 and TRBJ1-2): EAGVTQSPTHLIKTRGQQATLRCSPISGHTSVYWYQQALGLGLQFLLWYDEGEERNRGNFPPRFSGRQFPNYSSELNVNALELEDSALYLCASSQNRGNYGYTFGSGTRLTVV.

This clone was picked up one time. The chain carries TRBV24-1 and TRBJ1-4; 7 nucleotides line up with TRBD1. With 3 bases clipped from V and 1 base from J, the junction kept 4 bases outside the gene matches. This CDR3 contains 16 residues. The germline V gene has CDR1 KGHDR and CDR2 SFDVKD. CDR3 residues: CATSDPRQGTNEKLFF. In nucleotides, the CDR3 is TGTGCCACCAGTGATCCTCGACAGGGAACTAATGAAAAACTGTTTTTT.

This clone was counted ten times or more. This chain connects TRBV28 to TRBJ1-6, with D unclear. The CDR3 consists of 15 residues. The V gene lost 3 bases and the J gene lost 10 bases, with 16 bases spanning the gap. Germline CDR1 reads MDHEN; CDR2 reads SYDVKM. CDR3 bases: TGTGCCAGCAGTTTGCTCGGGGAAATCAAATCACCCCTCCACTTT. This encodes CASSLLGEIKSPLHF.

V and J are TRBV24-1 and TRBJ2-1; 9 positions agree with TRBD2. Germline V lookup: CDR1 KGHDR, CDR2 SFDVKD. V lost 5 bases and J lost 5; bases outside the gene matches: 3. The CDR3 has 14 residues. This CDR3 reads CATSVAGAHNEQFF. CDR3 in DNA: TGTGCCACCAGTGTAGCGGGAGCCCACAATGAGCAGTTCTTC.

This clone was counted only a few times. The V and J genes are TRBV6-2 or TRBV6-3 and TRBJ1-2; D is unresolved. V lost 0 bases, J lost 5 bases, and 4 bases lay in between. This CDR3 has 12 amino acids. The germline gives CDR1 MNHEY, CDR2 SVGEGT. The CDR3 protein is CASSYSRYGYTF. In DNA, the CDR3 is TGTGCCAGCAGTTACTCACGGTATGGCTACACCTTC.

The CDR3 sequence: CASSLAGTSGIEQYF. CDR3 nucleotide sequence: TGTGCCAGCAGCTTAGCGGGGACTAGCGGGATAGAGCAGTACTTC. The V call is TRBV7-2, the J call TRBJ2-7, with 13 positions matching TRBD2. Trimming at V came to 0 bases and at J to 7 bases, leaving 3 bases not matched to a gene. Germline V gives CDR1 SGHTA, CDR2 FQGNSA. CDR3 length: 15 residues.

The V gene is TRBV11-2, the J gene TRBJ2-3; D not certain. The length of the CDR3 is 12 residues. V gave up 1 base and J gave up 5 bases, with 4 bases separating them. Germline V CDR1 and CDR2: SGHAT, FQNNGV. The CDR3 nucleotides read TGTGCCAGCAGCTTAGCGGGAGATACGCAGTATTTT. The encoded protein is CASSLAGDTQYF.

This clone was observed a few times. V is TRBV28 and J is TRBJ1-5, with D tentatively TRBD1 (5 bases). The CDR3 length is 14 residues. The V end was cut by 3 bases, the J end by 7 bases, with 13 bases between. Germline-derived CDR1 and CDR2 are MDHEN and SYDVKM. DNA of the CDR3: TGTGCCAGCAGTTTCTCTCCAGGGTGGCAGCCCCAGCATTTT. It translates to CASSFSPGWQPQHF. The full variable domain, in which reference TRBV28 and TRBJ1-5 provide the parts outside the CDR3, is DVKVTQSSRYLVKRTGEKVFLECVQDMDHENMFWYRQDPGLGLRLIYFSYDVKMKEKGDIPEGYSVSREKKERFSLILESASTNQTSMYLCASSFSPGWQPQHFGDGTRLSIL.

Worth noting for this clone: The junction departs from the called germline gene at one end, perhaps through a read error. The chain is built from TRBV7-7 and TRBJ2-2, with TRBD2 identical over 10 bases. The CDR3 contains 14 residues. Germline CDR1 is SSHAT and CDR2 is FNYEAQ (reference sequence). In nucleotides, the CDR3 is TGTGCTAGCAGCCATCGGACTAGCGGCGGGGAGCTGTTTTTT. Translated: CASSHRTSGGELFF.